This T cell receptor (beta chain) was observed in a study of regulatory T cells in long-lasting Graves disease. Findings and caveats of the study: Few sampled subjects may have lowered accuracy.

The TCR beta library used iRepertoire HTBI primers with Arm-PCR amplification of CDR3. MiXCR was run by TCRdb on the multiplex PCR reads, yielding one entry per CDR3 protein. The table records around 500,000 distinct CDR3 sequences, around an eighth of them present only once. Indicated time point: newly diagnosed GD, antithyroid drugs for less than 3 months. RNA from PBMCs was the source of the TCR library. Criteria from the American Thyroid Association guidelines were applied to diagnose Graves' disease. At least ten counts were recorded for this clonotype. Its specificity is unknown. Germline-derived CDR1 and CDR2 are SGDLS and YYNGEE. The CDR3 is 14 residues long. The V segment lost 7 bases and the J segment 2 bases; nucleotides outside the gene matches: 7. This sample also appeared in a second study, on T cells in Graves' hyperthyroidism and ophthalmopathy.

Sample: peripheral blood mononuclear cells (PBMCs), taken at new diagnosis, from a patient treated with antithyroid drugs. The TCR originated in a man aged 30-40 years with Graves disease. The chain has TRBV9 and TRBJ2-3; 7 bases match TRBD2. CDR3 region: CASAGEADTDTQYF. The CDR3 nucleotides read TGTGCCAGCGCGGGGGAGGCGGACACAGATACGCAGTATTTT.